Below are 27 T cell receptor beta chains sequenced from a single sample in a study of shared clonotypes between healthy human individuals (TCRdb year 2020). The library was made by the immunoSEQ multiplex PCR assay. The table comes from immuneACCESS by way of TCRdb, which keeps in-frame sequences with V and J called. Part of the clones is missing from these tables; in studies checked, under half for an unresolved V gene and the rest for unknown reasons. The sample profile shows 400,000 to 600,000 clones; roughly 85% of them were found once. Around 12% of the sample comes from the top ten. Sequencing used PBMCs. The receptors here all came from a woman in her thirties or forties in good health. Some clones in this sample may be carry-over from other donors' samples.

CDR3 sequence reads: CASSLTSYEQYF. The CDR3 DNA follows: TGTGCCAGCAGCTTAACTTCCTACGAGCAGTACTTC. This chain links TRBV13 with TRBJ2-7, with no clear D. CDR1 is PRHDT and CDR2 is FYEKMQ in the germline V gene (reference sequence). This CDR3 has 12 residues. Trimming cost V 2 bases and J 1 base, with 3 bases left between them.

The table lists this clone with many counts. The CDR3 here is CASSESPHTGELFF. CDR3 DNA: TGTGCCAGCAGTGAGTCCCCCCACACCGGGGAGCTGTTTTTT. The rearrangement joins TRBV6-4 to TRBJ2-2; D uncertain. CDR1 is MRHNA and CDR2 is SNTAGT in the germline V gene. V lost 3 bases and J 3 bases, leaving 8 bases between the germline ends. The CDR3 is 14 amino acids.

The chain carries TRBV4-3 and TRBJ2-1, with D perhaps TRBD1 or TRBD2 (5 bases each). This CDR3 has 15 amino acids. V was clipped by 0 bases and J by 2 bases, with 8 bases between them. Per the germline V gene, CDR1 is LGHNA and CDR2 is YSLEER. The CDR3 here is CASSQDGDPYNEQFF. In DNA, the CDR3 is TGCGCCAGCAGCCAAGACGGGGACCCCTACAATGAGCAGTTCTTC.

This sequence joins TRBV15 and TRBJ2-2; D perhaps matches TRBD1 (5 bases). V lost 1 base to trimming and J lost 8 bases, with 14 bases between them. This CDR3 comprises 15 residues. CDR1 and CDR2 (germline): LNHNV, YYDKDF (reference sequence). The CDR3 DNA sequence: TGTGCCACCAGCAGAGGGGGCATTCTTGTTGGGGAGCTGTTTTTT. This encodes CATSRGGILVGELFF.

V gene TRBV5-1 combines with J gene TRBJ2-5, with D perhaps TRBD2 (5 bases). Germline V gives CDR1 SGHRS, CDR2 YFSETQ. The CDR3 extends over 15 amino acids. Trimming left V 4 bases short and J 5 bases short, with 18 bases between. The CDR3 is CASSRAPSGLETQYF. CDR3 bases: TGCGCCAGCAGCCGCGCCCCCTCGGGGTTGGAGACCCAGTACTTC.

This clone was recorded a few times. CDR3 coding DNA: TGTGCCAGTAGTTATAGCGGTTCTTACGAGCAGTACTTC. Amino acids: CASSYSGSYEQYF. This chain connects TRBV19 to TRBJ2-7; weak D call: TRBD2 (6 bases). Trimming stripped 5 bases from V and 4 bases from J, with 12 bases between. This CDR3 comprises 13 residues. Germline V gene data show CDR1 as LNHDA and CDR2 as SQIVND (reference sequence).

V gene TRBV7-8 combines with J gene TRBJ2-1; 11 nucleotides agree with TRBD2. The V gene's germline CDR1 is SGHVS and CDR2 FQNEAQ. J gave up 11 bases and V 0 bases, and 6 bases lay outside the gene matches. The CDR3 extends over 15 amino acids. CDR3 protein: CASSLAETSGTKQFF. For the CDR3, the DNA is TGTGCCAGCAGCTTAGCTGAGACTAGCGGGACTAAGCAGTTCTTC.

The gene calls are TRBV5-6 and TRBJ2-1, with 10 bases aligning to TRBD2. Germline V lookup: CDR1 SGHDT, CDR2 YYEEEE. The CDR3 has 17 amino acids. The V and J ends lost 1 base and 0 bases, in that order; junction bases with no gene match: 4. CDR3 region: CASSLFSGRLSYNEQFF. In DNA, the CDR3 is TGTGCCAGCAGCTTGTTTAGCGGGAGGCTCTCCTACAATGAGCAGTTCTTC.

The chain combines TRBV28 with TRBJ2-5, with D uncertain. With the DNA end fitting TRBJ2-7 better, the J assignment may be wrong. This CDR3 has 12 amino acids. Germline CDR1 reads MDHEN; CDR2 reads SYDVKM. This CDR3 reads CASISSSYEQYF. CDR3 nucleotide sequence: TGTGCCAGCATAAGCAGTAGCTACGAGCAGTACTTC.

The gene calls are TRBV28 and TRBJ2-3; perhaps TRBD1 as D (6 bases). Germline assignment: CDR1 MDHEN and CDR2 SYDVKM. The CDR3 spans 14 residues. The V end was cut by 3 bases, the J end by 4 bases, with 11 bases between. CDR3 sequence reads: CASSLRGRPDTQYF. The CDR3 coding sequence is TGTGCCAGCAGTTTGAGGGGGAGACCAGATACGCAGTATTTT.

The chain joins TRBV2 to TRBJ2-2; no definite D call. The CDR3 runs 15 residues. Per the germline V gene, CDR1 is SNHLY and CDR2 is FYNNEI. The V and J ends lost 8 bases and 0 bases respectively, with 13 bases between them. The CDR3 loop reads CASSLLLANTGELFF. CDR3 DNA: TGTGCCAGCTCTCTACTGCTAGCGAACACCGGGGAGCTGTTTTTT.

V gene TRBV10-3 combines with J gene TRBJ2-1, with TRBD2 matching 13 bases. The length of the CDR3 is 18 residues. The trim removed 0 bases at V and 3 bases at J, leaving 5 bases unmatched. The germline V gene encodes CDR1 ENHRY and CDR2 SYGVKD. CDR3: CAISESTTSGRFYNEQFF. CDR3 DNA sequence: TGTGCCATCAGTGAGTCGACGACTAGCGGGAGGTTCTACAATGAGCAGTTCTTC.

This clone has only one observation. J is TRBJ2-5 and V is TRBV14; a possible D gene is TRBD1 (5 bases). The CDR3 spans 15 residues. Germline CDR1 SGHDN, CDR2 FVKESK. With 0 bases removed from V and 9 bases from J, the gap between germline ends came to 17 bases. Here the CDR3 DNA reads TGTGCCAGCAGCCAAGACACCCTACAAAGCAGGGCCCAGTACTTC. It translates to CASSQDTLQSRAQYF.

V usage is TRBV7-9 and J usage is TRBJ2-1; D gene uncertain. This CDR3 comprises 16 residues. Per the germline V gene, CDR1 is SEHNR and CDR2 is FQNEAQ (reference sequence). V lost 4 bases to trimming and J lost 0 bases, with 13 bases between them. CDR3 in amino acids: CASSSRVGISYNEQFF. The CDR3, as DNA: TGTGCCAGCAGCTCAAGGGTAGGGATCTCCTACAATGAGCAGTTCTTC.

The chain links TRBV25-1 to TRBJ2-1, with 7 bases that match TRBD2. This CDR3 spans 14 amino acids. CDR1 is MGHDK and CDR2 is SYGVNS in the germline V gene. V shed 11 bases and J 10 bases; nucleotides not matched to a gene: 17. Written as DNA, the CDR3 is TGTGCCTCTGGGGAGGCGGGAGAGGCGGGGGAGCAGTTCTTC. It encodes CASGEAGEAGEQFF.

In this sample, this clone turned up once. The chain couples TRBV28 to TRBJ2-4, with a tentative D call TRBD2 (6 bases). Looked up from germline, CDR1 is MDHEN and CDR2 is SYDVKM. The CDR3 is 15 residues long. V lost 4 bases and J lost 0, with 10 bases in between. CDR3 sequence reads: CASSWGVGAKNIQYF. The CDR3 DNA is TGTGCCAGCAGTTGGGGGGTTGGAGCCAAAAACATTCAGTACTTC.

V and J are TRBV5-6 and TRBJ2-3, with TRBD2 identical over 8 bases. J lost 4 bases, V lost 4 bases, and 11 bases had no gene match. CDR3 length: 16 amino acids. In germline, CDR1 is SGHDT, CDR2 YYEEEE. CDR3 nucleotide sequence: TGTGCCAGCAGCATTAGCGGGGAGATCCTCGCAGATACGCAGTATTTT. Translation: CASSISGEILADTQYF.

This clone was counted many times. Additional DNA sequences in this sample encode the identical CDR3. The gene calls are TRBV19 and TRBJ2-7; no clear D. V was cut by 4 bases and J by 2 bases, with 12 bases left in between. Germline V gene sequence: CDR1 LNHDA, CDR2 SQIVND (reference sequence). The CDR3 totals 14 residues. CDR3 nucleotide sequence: TGTGCCAGTAGTACCCCGGGCCTTGCCTACGAGCAGTACTTC. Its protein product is CASSTPGLAYEQYF. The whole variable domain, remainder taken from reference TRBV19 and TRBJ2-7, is DGGITQSPKYLFRKEGQNVTLSCEQNLNHDAMYWYRQDPGQGLRLIYYSQIVNDFQKGDIAEGYSVSREKKESFPLTVTSAQKNPTAFYLCASSTPGLAYEQYFGPGTRLTVT.

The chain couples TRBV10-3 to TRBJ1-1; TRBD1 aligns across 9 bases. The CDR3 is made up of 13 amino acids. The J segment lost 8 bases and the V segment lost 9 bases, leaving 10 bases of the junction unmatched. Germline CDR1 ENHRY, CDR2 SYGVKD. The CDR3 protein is CAIVPGQGLEAFF. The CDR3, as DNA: TGTGCCATTGTCCCGGGACAGGGTTTGGAAGCTTTCTTT.

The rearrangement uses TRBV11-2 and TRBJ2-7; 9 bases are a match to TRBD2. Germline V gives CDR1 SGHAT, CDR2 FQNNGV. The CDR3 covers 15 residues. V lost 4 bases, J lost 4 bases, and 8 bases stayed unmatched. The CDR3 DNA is TGTGCCAGCAGCTCAAAGACTAGCGGAATTTACGAGCAGTACTTC. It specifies CASSSKTSGIYEQYF.

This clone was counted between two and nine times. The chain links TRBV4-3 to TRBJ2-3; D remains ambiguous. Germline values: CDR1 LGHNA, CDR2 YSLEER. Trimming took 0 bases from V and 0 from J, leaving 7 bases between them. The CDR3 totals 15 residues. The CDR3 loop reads CASSQDELSTDTQYF. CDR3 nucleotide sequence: TGCGCCAGCAGCCAAGATGAGCTTAGCACAGATACGCAGTATTTT.

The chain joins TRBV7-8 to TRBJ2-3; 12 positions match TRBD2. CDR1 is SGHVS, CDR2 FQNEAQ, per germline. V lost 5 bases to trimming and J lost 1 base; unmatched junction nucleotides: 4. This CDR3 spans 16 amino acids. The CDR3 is CASSRRLAGGTDTQYF. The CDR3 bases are TGTGCCAGCAGCCGCAGACTAGCGGGAGGCACAGATACGCAGTATTTT.

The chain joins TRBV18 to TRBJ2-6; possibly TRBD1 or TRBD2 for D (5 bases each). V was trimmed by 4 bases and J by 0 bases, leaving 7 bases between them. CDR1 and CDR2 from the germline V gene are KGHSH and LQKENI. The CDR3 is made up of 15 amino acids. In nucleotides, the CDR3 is TGTGCCAGCTCACAGGGACCCTCTGGGGCCAACGTCCTGACTTTC. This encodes CASSQGPSGANVLTF. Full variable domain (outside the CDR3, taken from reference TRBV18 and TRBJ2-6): NAGVMQNPRHLVRRRGQEARLRCSPMKGHSHVYWYRQLPEEGLKFMVYLQKENIIDESGMPKERFSAEFPKEGPSILRIQQVVRGDSAAYFCASSQGPSGANVLTFGAGSRLTVL.

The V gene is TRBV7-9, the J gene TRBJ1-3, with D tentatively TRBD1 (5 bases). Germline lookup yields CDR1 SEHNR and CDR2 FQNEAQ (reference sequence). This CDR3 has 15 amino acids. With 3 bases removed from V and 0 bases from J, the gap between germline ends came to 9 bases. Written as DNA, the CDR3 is TGTGCCAGCAGCTTGGGACGGATCTCTGGAAACACCATATATTTT. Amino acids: CASSLGRISGNTIYF.

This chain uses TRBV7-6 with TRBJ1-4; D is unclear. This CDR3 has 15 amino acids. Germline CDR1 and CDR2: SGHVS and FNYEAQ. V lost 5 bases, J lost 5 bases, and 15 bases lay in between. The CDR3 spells CASSEWTVQNEKLFF. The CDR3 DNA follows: TGTGCCAGCAGCGAATGGACCGTCCAAAATGAAAAACTGTTTTTT.

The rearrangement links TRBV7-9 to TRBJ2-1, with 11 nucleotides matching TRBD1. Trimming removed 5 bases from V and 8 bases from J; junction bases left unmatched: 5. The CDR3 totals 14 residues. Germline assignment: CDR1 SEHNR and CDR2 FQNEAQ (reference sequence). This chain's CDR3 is CASSPDRGHDEQFF. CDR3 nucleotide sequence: TGTGCCAGCAGCCCGGACAGGGGGCATGATGAGCAGTTCTTC.

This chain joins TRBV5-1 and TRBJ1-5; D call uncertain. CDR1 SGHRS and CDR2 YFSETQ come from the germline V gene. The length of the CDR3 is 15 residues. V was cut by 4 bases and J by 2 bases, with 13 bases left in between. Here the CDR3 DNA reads TGCGCCAGCAGCGCGACCCCATGGGGCAATCAGCCCCAGCATTTT. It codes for CASSATPWGNQPQHF.